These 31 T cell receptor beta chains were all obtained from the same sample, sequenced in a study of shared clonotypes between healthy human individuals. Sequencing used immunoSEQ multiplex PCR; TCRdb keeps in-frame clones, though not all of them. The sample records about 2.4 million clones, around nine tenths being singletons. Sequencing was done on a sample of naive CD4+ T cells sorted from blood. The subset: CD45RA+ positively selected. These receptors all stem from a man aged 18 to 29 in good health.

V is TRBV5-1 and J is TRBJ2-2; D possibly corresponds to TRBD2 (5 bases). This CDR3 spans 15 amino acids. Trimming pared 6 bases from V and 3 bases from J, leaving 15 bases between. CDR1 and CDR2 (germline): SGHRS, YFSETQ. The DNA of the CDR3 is TGCGCCAGCACCCCGTCGACTACATACACCGGGGAGCTGTTTTTT. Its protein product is CASTPSTTYTGELFF. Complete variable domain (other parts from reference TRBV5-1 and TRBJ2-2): KAGVTQTPRYLIKTRGQQVTLSCSPISGHRSVSWYQQTPGQGLQFLFEYFSETQRNKGNFPGRFSGRQFSNSRSEMNVSTLELGDSALYLCASTPSTTYTGELFFGEGSRLTVL.

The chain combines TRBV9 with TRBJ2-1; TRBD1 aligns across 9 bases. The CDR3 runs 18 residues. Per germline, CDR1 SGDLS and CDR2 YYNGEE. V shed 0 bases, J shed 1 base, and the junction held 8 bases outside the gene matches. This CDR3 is CASSVGAQQGASYNEQFF. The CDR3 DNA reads TGTGCCAGCAGCGTAGGAGCCCAACAGGGGGCATCCTACAATGAGCAGTTCTTC.

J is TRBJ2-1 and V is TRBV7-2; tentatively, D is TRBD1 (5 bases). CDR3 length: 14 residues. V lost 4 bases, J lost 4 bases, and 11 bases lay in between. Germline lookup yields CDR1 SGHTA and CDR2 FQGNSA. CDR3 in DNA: TGTGCCAGCAGCTCCCCTACAGGATACAATGAGCAGTTCTTC. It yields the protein CASSSPTGYNEQFF.

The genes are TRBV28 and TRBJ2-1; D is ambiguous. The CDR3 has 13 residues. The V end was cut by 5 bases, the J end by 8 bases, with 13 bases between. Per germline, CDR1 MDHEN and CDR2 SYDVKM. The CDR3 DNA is TGTGCCAGCAGTACCCCGGCCCGTGATGAGCAGTTCTTC. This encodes CASSTPARDEQFF.

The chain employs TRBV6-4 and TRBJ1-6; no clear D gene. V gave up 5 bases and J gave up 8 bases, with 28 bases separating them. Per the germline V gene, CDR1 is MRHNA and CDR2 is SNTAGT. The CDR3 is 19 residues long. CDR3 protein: CASSPGRRLEEGRDSPLHF. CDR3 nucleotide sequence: TGTGCCAGCAGTCCCGGCAGGAGATTAGAGGAGGGCCGAGATTCACCCCTCCACTTT.

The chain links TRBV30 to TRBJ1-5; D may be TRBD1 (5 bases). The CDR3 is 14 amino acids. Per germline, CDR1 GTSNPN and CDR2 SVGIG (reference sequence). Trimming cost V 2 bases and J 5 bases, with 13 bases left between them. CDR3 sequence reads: CAWSTPGSYQPQHF. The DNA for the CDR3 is TGTGCCTGGAGTACTCCAGGGTCGTATCAGCCCCAGCATTTT.

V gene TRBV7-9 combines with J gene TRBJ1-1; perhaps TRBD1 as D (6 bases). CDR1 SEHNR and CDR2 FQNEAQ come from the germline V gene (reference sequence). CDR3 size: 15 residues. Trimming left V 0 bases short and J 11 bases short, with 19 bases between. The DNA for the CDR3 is TGTGCCAGCAGCTTAGCCCAGGTGACGAAGCAGGGGGCTTTCTTT. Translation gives CASSLAQVTKQGAFF.

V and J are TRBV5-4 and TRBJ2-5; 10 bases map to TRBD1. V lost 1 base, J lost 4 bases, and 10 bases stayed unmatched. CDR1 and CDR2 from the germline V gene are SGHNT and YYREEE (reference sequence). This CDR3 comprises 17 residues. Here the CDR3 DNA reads TGTGCCAGCAGCTTGTCGCCCGGGACAGGGGAAAGAGAGACCCAGTACTTC. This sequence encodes CASSLSPGTGERETQYF. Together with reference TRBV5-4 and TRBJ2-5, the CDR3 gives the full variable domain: ETGVTQSPTHLIKTRGQQVTLRCSSQSGHNTVSWYQQALGQGPQFIFQYYREEENGRGNFPPRFSGLQFPNYSSELNVNALELDDSALYLCASSLSPGTGERETQYFGPGTRLLVL.

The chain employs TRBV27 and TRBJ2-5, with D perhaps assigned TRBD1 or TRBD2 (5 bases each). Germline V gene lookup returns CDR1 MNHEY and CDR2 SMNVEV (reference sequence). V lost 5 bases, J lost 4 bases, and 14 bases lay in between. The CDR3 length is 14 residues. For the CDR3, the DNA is TGTGCCAGCAGTCCCCTGGGGGAAGCAGAGACCCAGTACTTC. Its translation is CASSPLGEAETQYF.

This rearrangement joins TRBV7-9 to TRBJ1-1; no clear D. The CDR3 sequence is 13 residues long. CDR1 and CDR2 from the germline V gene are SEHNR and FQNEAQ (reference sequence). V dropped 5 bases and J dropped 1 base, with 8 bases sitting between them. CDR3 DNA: TGTGCCAGCAGCCGCGCCCCGAACACTGAAGCTTTCTTT. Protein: CASSRAPNTEAFF.

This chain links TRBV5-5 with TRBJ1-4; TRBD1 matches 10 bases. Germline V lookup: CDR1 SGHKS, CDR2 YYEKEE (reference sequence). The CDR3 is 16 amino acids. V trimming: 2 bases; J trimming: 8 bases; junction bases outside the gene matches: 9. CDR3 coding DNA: TGTGCCAGCAGCTTCCCCTGGACAGGGGGTTCAGAAAAACTGTTTTTT. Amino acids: CASSFPWTGGSEKLFF.

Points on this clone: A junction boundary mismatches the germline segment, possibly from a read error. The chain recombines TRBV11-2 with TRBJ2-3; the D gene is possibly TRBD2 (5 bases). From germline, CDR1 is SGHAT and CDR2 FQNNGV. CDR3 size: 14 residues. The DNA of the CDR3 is TGTGCCAGCAGCGCGGCGGGTCCCACAAATACGCAGTATTTT. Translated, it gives CASSAAGPTNTQYF.

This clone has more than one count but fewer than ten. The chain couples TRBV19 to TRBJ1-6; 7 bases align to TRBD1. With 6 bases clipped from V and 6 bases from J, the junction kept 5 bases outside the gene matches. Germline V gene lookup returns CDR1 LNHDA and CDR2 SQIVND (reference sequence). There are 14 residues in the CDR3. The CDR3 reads CASRGDSGNSPLHF. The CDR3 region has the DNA TGTGCCAGTAGGGGGGACAGCGGTAATTCACCCCTCCACTTT.

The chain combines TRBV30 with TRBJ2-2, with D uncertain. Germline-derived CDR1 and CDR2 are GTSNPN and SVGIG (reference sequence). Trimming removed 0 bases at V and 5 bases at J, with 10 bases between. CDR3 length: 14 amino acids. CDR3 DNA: TGTGCCTGGAGTGTTCGGCGTCCGACCGGGGAGCTGTTTTTT. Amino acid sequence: CAWSVRRPTGELFF.

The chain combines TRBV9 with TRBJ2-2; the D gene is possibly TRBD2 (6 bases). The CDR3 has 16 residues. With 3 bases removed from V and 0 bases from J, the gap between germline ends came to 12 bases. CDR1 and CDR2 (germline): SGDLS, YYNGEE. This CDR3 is CASSGGASPNTGELFF. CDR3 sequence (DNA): TGTGCCAGCAGCGGCGGGGCTTCACCGAACACCGGGGAGCTGTTTTTT.

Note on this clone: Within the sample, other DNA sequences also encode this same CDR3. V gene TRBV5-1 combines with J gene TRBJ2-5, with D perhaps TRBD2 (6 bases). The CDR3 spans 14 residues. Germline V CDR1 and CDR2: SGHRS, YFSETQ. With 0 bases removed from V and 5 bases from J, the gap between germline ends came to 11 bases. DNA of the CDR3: TGCGCCAGCAGCTTGGACAGCCGGGGGGAGACCCAGTACTTC. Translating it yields CASSLDSRGETQYF.

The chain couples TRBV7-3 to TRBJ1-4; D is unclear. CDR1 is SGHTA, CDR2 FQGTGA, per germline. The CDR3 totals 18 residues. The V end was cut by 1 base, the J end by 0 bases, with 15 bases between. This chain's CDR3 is CASSLIEAVSATNEKLFF. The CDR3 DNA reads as TGTGCCAGCAGCTTAATAGAGGCAGTGAGTGCAACTAATGAAAAACTGTTTTTT.

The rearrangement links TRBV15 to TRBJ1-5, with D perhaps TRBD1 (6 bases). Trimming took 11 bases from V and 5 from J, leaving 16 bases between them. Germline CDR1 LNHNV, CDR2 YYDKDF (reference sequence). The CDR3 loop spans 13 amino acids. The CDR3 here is CASSQGYDQPQHF. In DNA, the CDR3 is TGTGCCTCGAGCCAGGGGTACGATCAGCCCCAGCATTTT. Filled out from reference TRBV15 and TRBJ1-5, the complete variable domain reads DAMVIQNPRYQVTQFGKPVTLSCSQTLNHNVMYWYQQKSSQAPKLLFHYYDKDFNNEADTPDNFQSRRPNTSFCFLDIRSPGLGDTAMYLCASSQGYDQPQHFGDGTRLSIL.

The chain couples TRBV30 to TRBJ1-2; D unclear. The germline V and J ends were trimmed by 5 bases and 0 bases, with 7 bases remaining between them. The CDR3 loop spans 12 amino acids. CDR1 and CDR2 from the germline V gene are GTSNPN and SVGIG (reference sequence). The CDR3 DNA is TGTGCCTGGGCGTTAACTAACTATGGCTACACCTTC. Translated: CAWALTNYGYTF.

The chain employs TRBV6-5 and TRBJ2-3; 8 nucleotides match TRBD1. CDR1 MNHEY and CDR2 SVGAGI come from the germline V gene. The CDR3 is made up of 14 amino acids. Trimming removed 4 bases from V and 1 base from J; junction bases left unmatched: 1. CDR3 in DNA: TGTGCCAGCAGTTGGGGACAGGGCACAGATACGCAGTATTTT. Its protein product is CASSWGQGTDTQYF.

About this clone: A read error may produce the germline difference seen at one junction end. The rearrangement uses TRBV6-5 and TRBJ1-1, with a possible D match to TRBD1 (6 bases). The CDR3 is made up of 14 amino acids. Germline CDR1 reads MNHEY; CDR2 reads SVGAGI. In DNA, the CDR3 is TGTGCCAGCAGTTACTCAGGGGGGAACGCTGAAGCTTTCTTT. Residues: CASSYSGGNAEAFF.

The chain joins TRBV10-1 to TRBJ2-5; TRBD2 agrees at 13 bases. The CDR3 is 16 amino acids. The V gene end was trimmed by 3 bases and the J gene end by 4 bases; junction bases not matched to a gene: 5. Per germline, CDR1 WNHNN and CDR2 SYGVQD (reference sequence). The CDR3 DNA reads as TGCGCCAGCAGTGACGGACTAGCGGGAGTCGGAGAGACCCAGTACTTC. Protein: CASSDGLAGVGETQYF.

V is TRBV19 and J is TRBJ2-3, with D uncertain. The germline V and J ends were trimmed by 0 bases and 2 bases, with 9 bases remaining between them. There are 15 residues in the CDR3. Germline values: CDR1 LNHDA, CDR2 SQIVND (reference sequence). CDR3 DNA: TGTGCCAGTAGTATAGATCGCGGAAACACAGATACGCAGTATTTT. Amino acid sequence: CASSIDRGNTDTQYF.

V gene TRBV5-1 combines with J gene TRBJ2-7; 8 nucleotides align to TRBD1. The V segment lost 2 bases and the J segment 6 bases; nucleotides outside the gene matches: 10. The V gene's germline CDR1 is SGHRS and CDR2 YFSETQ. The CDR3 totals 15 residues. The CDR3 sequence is CASSLSDRGIFEQYF. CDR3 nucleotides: TGCGCCAGCAGCTTAAGTGACAGGGGAATCTTCGAGCAGTACTTC.

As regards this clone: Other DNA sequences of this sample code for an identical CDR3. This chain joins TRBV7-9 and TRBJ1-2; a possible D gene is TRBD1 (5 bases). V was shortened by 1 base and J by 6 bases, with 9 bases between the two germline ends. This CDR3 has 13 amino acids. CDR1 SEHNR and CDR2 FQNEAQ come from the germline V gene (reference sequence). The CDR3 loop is CASSLGQGDGYTF. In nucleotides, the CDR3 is TGTGCCAGCAGCTTAGGGCAGGGAGATGGCTACACCTTC.

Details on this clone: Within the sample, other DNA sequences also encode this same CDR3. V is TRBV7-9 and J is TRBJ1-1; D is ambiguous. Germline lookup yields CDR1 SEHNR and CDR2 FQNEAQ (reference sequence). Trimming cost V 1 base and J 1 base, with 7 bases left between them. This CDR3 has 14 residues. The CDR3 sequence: CASSLGAQNTEAFF. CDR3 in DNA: TGTGCCAGCAGCTTAGGGGCCCAGAACACTGAAGCTTTCTTT.

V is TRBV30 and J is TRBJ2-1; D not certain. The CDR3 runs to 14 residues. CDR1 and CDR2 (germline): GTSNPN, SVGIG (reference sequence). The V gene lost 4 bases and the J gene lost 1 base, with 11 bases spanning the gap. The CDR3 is CAWNAGVSYNEQFF. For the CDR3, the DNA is TGTGCCTGGAACGCTGGCGTTTCCTACAATGAGCAGTTCTTC.

The CDR3, as DNA: TGTGCCAGTAGTCTAGGGACAGGGGGATCCGGGGAGCTGTTTTTT. As protein: CASSLGTGGSGELFF. This chain connects TRBV19 to TRBJ2-2, with 11 bases aligning to TRBD1. The CDR3 is 15 residues long. V shed 5 bases and J 6 bases; nucleotides not matched to a gene: 5. Germline V gene sequence: CDR1 LNHDA, CDR2 SQIVND (reference sequence).

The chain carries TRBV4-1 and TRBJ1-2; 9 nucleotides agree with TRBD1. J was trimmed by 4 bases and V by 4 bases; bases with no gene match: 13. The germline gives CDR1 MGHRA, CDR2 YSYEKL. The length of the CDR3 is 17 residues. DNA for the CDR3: TGCGCCAGCAGCCGTGGGACAGGGTCTGGGGTTGGCTATGGCTACACCTTC. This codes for CASSRGTGSGVGYGYTF.

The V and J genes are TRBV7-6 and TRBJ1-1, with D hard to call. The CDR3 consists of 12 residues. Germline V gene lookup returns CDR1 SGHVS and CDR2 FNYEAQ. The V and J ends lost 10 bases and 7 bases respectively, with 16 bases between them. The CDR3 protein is CATNPFPGEAFF. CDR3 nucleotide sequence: TGTGCCACCAATCCGTTTCCGGGTGAAGCTTTCTTT.

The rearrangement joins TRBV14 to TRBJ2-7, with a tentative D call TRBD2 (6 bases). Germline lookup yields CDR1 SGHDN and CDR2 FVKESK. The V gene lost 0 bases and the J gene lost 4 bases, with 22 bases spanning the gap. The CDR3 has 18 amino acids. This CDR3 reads CASSQERGPRDSTYEQYF. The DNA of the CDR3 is TGTGCCAGCAGCCAAGAAAGAGGTCCCCGGGACTCGACTTACGAGCAGTACTTC.